This TCR beta chain was captured in a study of cytomegalovirus exposure and HLA in healthy donors. Germline CDR1 and CDR2: SGHNT and YYREEE (reference sequence). Unmatched junction bases numbered 11, after V lost 1 base and J lost 4 bases. The CDR3 is made up of 17 amino acids. In the PCR, 60 Vbeta and 13 Jbeta primers were used. Method: immunoSEQ multiplex PCR; TCRdb's copy keeps in-frame clones and lacks some. The data show about 170,000 clones, roughly 80% seen once. The chain uses TRBV5-4 and TRBJ2-5; 9 bases are a match to TRBD2. The receptor was isolated from a male donor in good health and CMV-seronegative. Sequenced input: PBMCs. The CDR3 region has the DNA TGTGCCAGCAGCTTGATAATCGCGGGAGGGCCGGGAGAGACCCAGTACTTC. Amino acids: CASSLIIAGGPGETQYF.